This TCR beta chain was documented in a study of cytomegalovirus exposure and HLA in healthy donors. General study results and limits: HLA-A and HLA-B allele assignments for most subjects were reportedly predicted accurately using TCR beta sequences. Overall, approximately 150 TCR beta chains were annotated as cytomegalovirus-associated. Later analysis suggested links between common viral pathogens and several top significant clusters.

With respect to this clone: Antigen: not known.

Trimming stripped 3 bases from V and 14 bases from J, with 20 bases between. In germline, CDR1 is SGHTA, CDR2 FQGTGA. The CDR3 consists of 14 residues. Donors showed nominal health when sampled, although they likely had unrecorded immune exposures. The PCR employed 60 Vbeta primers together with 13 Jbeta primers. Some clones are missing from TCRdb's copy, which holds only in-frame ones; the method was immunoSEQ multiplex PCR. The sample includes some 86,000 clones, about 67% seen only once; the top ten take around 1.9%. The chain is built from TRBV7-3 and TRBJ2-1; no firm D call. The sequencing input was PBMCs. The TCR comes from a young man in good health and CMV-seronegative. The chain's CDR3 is CASSFNSLDSAKFF. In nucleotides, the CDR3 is TGTGCCAGCAGCTTCAACTCGTTAGACTCGGCCAAGTTCTTC.